This T cell receptor beta chain emerged from a study of cytomegalovirus exposure and HLA in healthy donors. Findings and caveats of the study: Rarity held for most TCR sequences, but there were some public TCRs that occurred in many donors. Immune exposure data for these donors was limited to CMV serostatus.

The PCR made use of 60 Vbeta and 13 Jbeta primers. Some clones are missing from TCRdb's copy, which holds only in-frame ones; the method was immunoSEQ multiplex PCR. Found here are around 190,000 clones, roughly four fifths of them singletons; the top ten hold roughly 2.8%. CDR3 size: 13 residues. Germline lookup yields CDR1 MNHEY and CDR2 SMNVEV (reference sequence). J was trimmed by 6 bases and V by 5 bases; bases with no gene match: 4. Of note for this clone: Its specificity is unknown.

The chain links TRBV27 to TRBJ1-2; the match to TRBD1 covers 9 bases. The source of this sequence is a woman aged 30 to 39 in good health and CMV-seropositive. The sequencing input was PBMCs. The CDR3 DNA is TGTGCCAGCAGTCTACAGGGGGCGGATGGCTACACCTTC. This codes for CASSLQGADGYTF.